The TCR beta chain under discussion was sequenced for a study of cytomegalovirus exposure and HLA in healthy donors. The CDR3 is 17 residues long. Trimming pared 2 bases from V and 8 bases from J, leaving 19 bases between. Germline CDR1 reads MNHNS; CDR2 reads SASEGT. This clone was picked up one time. PCR amplification relied on 60 Vbeta primers (plus 13 Jbeta primers). The data were produced by immunoSEQ multiplex PCR, yet TCRdb's version contains in-frame clones alone and is incomplete. The sample lists tens of thousands of clones, around 66% occurring once. Sequenced: PBMCs. The TCR comes from a man aged 60 to 75 in good health and CMV-seropositive. The chain couples TRBV6-1 to TRBJ1-6; D ambiguous. The CDR3 is CASSETSEAAGDSPLHF. DNA of the CDR3: TGTGCCAGCAGTGAAACCAGCGAGGCGGCCGGTGATTCACCCCTCCACTTT.